Shown below are 2 T cell receptor beta chains from a single sample sequenced in a study of shared clonotypes between healthy human individuals. The protocol was immunoSEQ multiplex PCR, while the TCRdb copy is restricted to in-frame clones and leaves out a portion. This sample has fewer than 650,000 clones, with about 79% found just once. The sequenced material came from PBMCs. These receptors all stem from a woman aged 40 to 49 in good health. Some clones in this sample may be carry-over from other donors' samples.

Note on this clone: Germline and junction disagree at one end, which may indicate a read error. Other DNA sequences in the same sample also yield this CDR3. The chain employs TRBV4-1 and TRBJ1-2; no clear D. This CDR3 region has 13 residues. Per the germline V gene, CDR1 is MGHRA and CDR2 is YSYEKL. The CDR3 nucleotides read TGCGCCAGCAGCCAAGATTCCCCGACTGGCTACACCTTT. Its protein is CASSQDSPTGYTF.

The V call is TRBV11-3, the J call TRBJ2-1; no definite D call. CDR1 SGHNT and CDR2 YENEEA come from the germline V gene. Deletions cut 5 bases from V and 0 bases from J, with 14 bases between. This CDR3 has 16 amino acids. CDR3 amino acids: CASSPPPFTSYNEQFF. The CDR3 DNA reads as TGTGCCAGCAGCCCACCGCCCTTTACCTCCTACAATGAGCAGTTCTTC. The entire variable domain, with the rest obtained from reference TRBV11-3 and TRBJ2-1, is as follows: EAGVVQSPRYKIIEKKQPVAFWCNPISGHNTLYWYLQNLGQGPELLIRYENEEAVDDSQLPKDRFSAERLKGVDSTLKIQPAELGDSAVYLCASSPPPFTSYNEQFFGPGTRLTVL.